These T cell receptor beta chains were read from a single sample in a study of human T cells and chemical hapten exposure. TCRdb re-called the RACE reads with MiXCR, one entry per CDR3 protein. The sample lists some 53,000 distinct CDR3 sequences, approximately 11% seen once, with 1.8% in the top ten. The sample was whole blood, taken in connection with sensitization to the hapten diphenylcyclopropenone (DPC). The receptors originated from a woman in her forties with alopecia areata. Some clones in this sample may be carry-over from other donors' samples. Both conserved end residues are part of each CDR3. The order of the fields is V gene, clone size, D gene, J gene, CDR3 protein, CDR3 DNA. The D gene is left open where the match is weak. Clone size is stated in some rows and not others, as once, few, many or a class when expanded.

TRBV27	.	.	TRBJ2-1	CASSRGTAIYNEQFF	TGTGCCAGCAGCCGGGGGACAGCTATCTACAATGAGCAGTTCTTC
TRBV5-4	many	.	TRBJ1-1	CASSLVSDPEAFF	TGTGCCAGCAGCTTAGTCTCGGACCCTGAAGCTTTCTTT
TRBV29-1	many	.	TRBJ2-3	CSSRQAPLDTQYF	TGCAGCTCACGACAGGCTCCGTTGGATACGCAGTATTTT
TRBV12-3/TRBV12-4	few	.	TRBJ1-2	CASSMDEGYGYTF	TGTGCCAGCTCAATGGATGAGGGCTATGGCTACACCTTC
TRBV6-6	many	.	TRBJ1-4	CASSPPNEKLFF	TGTGCCAGCAGCCCACCGAATGAAAAACTGTTTTTT
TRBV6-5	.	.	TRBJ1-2	CASRTDTRPYGYTF	TGTGCCAGCAGGACCGACACCAGACCCTATGGCTACACCTTC
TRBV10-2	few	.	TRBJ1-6	CASTGTNNSPLHF	TGCGCCAGCACTGGGACGAATAATTCACCCCTCCACTTT
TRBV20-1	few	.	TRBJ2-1	CSASRVGPPYNEQFF	TGCAGTGCTAGTAGGGTTGGCCCCCCCTACAATGAGCAGTTCTTC
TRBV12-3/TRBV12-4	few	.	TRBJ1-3	CASSSGGGNTIYF	TGTGCCAGCAGTTCGGGGGGTGGAAACACCATATATTTT
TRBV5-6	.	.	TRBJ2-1	CASSAWGVNSNEQFF	TGTGCCAGCAGCGCATGGGGGGTCAATTCCAATGAGCAGTTCTTC
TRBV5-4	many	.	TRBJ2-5	CASTRAASNGETQYF	TGTGCCAGCACCCGGGCGGCTAGCAACGGAGAGACCCAGTACTTC
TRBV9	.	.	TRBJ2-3	CASSVGQRPTDTQYF	TGTGCCAGCAGCGTGGGGCAACGTCCCACAGATACGCAGTATTTT
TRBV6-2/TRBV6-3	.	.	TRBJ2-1	CASSSEGYSYNEQFF	TGTGCCAGCAGCTCCGAGGGGTACTCCTACAATGAGCAGTTCTTC
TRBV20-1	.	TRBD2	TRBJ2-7	CSASGGDTYEQYF	TGCAGTGCTAGCGGGGGGGACACCTACGAGCAGTACTTC
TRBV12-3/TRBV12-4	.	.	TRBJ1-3	CASSTDRARFGNTIYF	TGTGCCAGCAGTACCGACCGGGCGCGGTTTGGAAACACCATATATTTT
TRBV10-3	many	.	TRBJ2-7	CAIRSGYEQYF	TGTGCCATCAGGTCGGGCTACGAGCAGTACTTC
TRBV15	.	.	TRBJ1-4	CATSRDSGQQGKLFF	TGTGCCACCAGCAGAGACAGCGGGCAGCAGGGAAAACTGTTTTTT
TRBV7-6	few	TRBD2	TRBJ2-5	CASSLVLAGGPYQETQYF	TGTGCCAGCAGCTTAGTCCTAGCGGGGGGCCCTTACCAAGAGACCCAGTACTTC
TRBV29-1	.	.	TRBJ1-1	CSVVGEGTEAFF	TGCAGCGTTGTTGGGGAGGGCACTGAAGCTTTCTTT
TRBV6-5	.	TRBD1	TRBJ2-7	CASSYGTGGAYEQYF	TGTGCCAGCAGTTACGGGACAGGGGGCGCGTACGAGCAGTACTTC
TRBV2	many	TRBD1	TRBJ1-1	CAIDRGRVNTEAFF	TGTGCCATAGACAGGGGGCGCGTGAACACTGAAGCTTTCTTT
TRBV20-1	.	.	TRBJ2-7	CSARAGPYEQYF	TGCAGTGCTAGAGCGGGACCCTACGAGCAGTACTTC
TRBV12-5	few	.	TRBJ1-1	CASGSQVKAFF	TGTGCTAGTGGTTCCCAGGTTAAAGCTTTCTTT
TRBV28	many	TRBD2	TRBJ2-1	CASSLETSAYNEQFF	TGTGCCAGCAGTTTGGAGACTAGCGCTTACAATGAGCAGTTCTTC
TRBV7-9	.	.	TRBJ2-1	CASAMVGISGEQFF	TGTGCCAGCGCCATGGTAGGGATCTCGGGGGAGCAGTTCTTC
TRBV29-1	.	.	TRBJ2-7	CSVAPGPYEQYF	TGCAGCGTTGCTCCAGGGCCCTACGAGCAGTACTTC
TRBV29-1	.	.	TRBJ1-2	CSVVAGNGYTF	TGCAGCGTTGTTGCGGGGAACGGCTACACCTTC
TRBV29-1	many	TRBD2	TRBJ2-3	CSVGSGQFTDTQYF	TGCAGCGTTGGTAGCGGGCAATTCACAGATACGCAGTATTTT
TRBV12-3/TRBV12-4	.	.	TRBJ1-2	CASSFPPSDPGYTF	TGTGCCAGCAGTTTCCCCCCCTCTGACCCTGGCTACACCTTC
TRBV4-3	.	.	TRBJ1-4	CASSQEGVPTNEKLFF	TGCGCCAGCAGCCAAGAAGGTGTCCCAACTAATGAAAAACTGTTTTTT
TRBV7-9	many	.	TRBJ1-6	CASSSSRRSPLHF	TGTGCCAGCAGCTCCTCGCGCAGGTCACCCCTCCACTTT
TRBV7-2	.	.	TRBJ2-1	CASSLDSTGNEQFF	TGTGCCAGCAGCTTAGACTCAACGGGGAATGAGCAGTTCTTC
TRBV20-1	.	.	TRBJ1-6	CSARTGSYNSPLHF	TGCAGTGCTAGGACAGGATCCTATAATTCACCCCTCCACTTT
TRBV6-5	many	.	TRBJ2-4	CASNIRLGGDIQYF	TGTGCCAGCAACATACGCCTCGGCGGAGACATTCAGTACTTC
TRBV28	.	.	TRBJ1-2	CASLPTHGTDGYTF	TGTGCCAGCCTACCTACCCACGGGACGGATGGCTACACCTTC
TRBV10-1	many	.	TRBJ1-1	CASSPQGPNTEAFF	TGCGCCAGCAGTCCCCAGGGCCCGAACACTGAAGCTTTCTTT
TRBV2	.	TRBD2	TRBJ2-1	CASRKREGPYNEQFF	TGTGCCAGCAGAAAGCGGGAGGGCCCCTACAATGAGCAGTTCTTC
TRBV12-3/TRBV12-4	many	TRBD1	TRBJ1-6	CASSVGTVDNSPLHF	TGTGCCAGCAGCGTCGGGACAGTAGATAATTCACCCCTCCACTTT
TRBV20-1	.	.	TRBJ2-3	CSARQGYEDTQYF	TGCAGTGCTAGACAGGGGTATGAAGATACGCAGTATTTT
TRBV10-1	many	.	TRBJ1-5	CASSEQQNQPQHF	TGCGCCAGCAGTGAACAGCAGAATCAGCCCCAGCATTTT
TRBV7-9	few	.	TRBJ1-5	CASSLGPGDQPQHF	TGTGCCAGCAGCTTAGGGCCCGGCGATCAGCCCCAGCATTTT
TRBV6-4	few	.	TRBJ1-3	CASSDSNRSPGNTIYF	TGTGCCAGCAGTGACTCGAACAGGAGCCCTGGAAACACCATATATTTT
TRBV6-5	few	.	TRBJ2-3	CASSYFPGLGTDTQYF	TGTGCCAGCAGTTACTTTCCGGGTCTAGGTACGGATACGCAGTATTTT
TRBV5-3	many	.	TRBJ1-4	CARGVFRAVEKLFF	TGTGCCAGGGGAGTATTTCGGGCGGTAGAAAAACTGTTTTTT
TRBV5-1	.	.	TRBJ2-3	CASSLTGTDTQYF	TGCGCCAGCAGCTTGACAGGCACAGATACGCAGTATTTT
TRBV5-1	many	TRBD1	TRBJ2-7	CASSSLDRGYEQYF	TGCGCCAGCAGCTCCCTGGACAGGGGCTACGAGCAGTACTTC
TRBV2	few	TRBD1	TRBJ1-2	CASSGTGRAGYTF	TGTGCCAGCAGTGGGACAGGAAGGGCTGGCTACACCTTC
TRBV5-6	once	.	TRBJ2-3	CASSLGAGDTQYF	TGTGCCAGCAGCTTGGGAGCTGGGGATACGCAGTATTTT
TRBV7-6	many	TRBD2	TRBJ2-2	CASSLGTSGITGELFF	TGTGCCAGCAGCTTAGGAACTAGCGGGATAACCGGGGAGCTGTTTTTT
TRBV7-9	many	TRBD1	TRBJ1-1	CASSPTPDRVKPEAFF	TGTGCCAGCAGCCCAACGCCCGACAGGGTGAAGCCTGAAGCTTTCTTT
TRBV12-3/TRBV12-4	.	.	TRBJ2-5	CASSLVGETQYF	TGTGCCAGCAGTTTAGTTGGGGAGACCCAGTACTTC
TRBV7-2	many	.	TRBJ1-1	CASSPSSWGDRNTEAFF	TGTGCCAGCAGCCCCTCCTCGTGGGGGGATCGGAACACTGAAGCTTTCTTT
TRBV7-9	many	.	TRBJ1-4	CASSFDVGGANEKLFF	TGTGCCAGCAGCTTTGACGTCGGGGGAGCTAATGAAAAACTGTTTTTT
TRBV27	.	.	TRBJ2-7	CASSPVGGPYEQYF	TGTGCCAGCAGCCCGGTGGGCGGACCCTACGAGCAGTACTTC
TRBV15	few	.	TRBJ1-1	CATRVTGGNTEAFF	TGTGCCACCAGAGTGACCGGGGGGAACACTGAAGCTTTCTTT
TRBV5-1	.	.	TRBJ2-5	CASSPPLGGEETQYF	TGCGCCAGCAGCCCCCCCTTGGGGGGTGAGGAGACCCAGTACTTC
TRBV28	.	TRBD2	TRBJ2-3	CASPPSTSGRRSDTQYF	TGTGCCAGCCCCCCCTCAACTAGCGGGAGAAGGTCAGATACGCAGTATTTT
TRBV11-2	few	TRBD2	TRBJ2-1	CASSPGLAGNFHFF	TGTGCCAGCAGCCCGGGACTAGCGGGGAACTTTCATTTCTTC
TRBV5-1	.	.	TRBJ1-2	CASSLQPDSFYGYTF	TGCGCCAGCAGCTTGCAGCCCGACAGCTTCTATGGCTACACCTTC